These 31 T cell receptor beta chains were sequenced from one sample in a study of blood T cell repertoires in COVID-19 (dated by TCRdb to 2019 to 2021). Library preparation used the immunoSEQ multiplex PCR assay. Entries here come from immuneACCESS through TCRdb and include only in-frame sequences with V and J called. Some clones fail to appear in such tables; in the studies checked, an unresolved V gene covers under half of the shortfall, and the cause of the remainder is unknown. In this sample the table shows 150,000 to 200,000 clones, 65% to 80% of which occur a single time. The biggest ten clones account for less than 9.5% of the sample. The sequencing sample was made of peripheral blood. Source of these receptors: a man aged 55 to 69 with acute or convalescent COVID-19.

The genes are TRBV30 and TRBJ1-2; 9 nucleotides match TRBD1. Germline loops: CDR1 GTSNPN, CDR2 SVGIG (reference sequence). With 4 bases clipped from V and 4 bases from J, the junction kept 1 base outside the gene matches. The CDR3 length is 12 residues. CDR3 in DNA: TGTGCCTGGAAGGGACAGGGCTATGGCTACACCTTC. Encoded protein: CAWKGQGYGYTF.

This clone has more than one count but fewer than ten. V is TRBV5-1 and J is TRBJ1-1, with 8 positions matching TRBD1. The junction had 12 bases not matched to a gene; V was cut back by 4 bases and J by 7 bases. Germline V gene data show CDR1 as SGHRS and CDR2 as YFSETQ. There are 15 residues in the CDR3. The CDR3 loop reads CASSVRQGQGGEAFF. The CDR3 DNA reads TGCGCCAGCAGCGTAAGACAGGGGCAGGGGGGTGAAGCTTTCTTT.

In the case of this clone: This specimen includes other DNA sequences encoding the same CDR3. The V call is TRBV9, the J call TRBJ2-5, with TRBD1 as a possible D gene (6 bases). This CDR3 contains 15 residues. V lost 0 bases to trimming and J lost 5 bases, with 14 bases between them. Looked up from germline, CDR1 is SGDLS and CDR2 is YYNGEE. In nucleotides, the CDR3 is TGTGCCAGCAGCGTAGCTGGCGGTAGGGGGGAGACCCAGTACTTC. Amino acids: CASSVAGGRGETQYF.

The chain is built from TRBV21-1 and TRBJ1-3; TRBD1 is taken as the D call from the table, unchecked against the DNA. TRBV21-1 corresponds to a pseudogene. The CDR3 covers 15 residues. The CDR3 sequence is CASSRPLSSGNTIYF. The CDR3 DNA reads TGTGCCAGCAGCAGGCCTCTCAGCTCTGGAAACACCATATATTTT.

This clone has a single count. The CDR3 sequence is CAWTRTGRGYGYTF. The CDR3 DNA reads as TGTGCCTGGACCCGGACAGGGCGGGGCTATGGCTACACCTTC. The rearrangement links TRBV30 to TRBJ1-2; TRBD1 matches 8 bases. With 4 bases clipped from V and 4 bases from J, the junction kept 8 bases outside the gene matches. The CDR3 runs 14 residues. Germline assignment: CDR1 GTSNPN and CDR2 SVGIG (reference sequence). The whole variable domain, remainder taken from reference TRBV30 and TRBJ1-2, is SQTIHQWPATLVQPVGSPLSLECTVEGTSNPNLYWYRQAAGRGLQLLFYSVGIGQISSEVPQNLSASRPQDRQFILSSKKLLLSDSGFYLCAWTRTGRGYGYTFGSGTRLTVV.

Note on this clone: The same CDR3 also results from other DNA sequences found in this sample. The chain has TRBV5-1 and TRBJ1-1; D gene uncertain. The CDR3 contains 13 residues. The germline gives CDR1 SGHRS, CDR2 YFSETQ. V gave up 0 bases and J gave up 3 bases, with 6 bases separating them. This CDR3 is CASSLDSYTEAFF. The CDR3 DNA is TGCGCCAGCAGCTTGGACAGCTACACTGAAGCTTTCTTT.

The chain's CDR3 is CASSQASSGGGGYEQYF. DNA for the CDR3: TGTGCCAGCAGCCAAGCCTCTAGCGGGGGGGGTGGCTACGAGCAGTACTTC. This chain joins TRBV4-2 and TRBJ2-7; TRBD2 matches 12 bases. The CDR3 has 17 amino acids. In germline, CDR1 is LGHNA, CDR2 YNFKEQ. J was trimmed by 3 bases and V by 1 base; bases with no gene match: 7.

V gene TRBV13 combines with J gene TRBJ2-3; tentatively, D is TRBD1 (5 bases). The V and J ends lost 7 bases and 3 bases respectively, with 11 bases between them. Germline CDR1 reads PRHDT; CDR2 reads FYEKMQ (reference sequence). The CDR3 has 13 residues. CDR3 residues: CASKTGVTDTQYF. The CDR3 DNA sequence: TGTGCCAGCAAAACAGGAGTTACAGATACGCAGTATTTT.

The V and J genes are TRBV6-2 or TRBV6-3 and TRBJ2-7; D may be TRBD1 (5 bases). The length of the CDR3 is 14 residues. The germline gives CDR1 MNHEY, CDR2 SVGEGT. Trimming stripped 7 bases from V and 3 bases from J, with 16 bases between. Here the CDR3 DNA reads TGTGCCAGCACCCCTAAAGGGGTTTTCTACGAGCAGTACTTC. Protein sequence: CASTPKGVFYEQYF.

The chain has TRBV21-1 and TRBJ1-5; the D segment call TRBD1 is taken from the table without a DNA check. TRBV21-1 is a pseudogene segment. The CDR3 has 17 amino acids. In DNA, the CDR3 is TGTGCCAGCAGCAAAGGATGGGATGGGGCAAGAAATCAGCCCCAGCATTTT. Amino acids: CASSKGWDGARNQPQHF.

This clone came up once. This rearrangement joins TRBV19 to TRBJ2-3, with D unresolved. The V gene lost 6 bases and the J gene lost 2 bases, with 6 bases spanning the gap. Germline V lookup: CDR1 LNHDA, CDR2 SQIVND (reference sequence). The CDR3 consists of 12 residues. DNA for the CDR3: TGTGCCAGTAGGTCGTACACAGATACGCAGTATTTT. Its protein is CASRSYTDTQYF.

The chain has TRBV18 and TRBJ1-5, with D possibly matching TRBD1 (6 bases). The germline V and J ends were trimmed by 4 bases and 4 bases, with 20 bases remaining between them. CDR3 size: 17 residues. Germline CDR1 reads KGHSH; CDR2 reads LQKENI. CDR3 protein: CASSQRGAGGTNQPQHF. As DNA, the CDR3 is TGTGCCAGCTCACAACGCGGGGCCGGGGGGACAAATCAGCCCCAGCATTTT.

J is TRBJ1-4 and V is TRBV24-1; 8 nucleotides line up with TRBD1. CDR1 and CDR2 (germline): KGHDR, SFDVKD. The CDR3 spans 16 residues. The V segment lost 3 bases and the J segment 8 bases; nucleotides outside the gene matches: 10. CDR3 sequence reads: CATSDPMTGAGEKLFF. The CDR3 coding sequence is TGTGCCACCAGTGATCCGATGACAGGGGCAGGGGAAAAACTGTTTTTT.

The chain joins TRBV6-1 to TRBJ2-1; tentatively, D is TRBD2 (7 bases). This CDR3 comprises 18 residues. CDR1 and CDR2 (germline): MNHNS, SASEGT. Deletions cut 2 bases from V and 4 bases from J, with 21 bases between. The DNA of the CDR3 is TGTGCCAGCAGTGAAACTTCTTTACGCGGGGGCGCGTACAATGAGCAGTTCTTC. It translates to CASSETSLRGGAYNEQFF.

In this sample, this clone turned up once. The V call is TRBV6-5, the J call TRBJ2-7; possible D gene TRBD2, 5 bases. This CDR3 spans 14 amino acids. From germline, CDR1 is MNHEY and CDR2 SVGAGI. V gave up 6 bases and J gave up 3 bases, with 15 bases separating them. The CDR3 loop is CASRPGPEGYEQYF. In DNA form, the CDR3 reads TGTGCCAGCAGGCCGGGCCCAGAGGGCTACGAGCAGTACTTC.

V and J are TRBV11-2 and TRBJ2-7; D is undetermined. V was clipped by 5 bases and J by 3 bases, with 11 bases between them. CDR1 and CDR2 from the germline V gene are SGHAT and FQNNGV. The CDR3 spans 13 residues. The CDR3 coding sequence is TGTGCCAGCAGCCAATCCCAGTTCTACGAGCAGTACTTC. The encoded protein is CASSQSQFYEQYF.

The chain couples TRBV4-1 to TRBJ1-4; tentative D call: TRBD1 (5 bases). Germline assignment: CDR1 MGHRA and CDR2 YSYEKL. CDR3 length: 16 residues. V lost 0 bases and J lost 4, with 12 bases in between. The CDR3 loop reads CASSQENGGRNEKLFF. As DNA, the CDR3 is TGCGCCAGCAGCCAAGAAAACGGGGGTCGTAATGAAAAACTGTTTTTT.

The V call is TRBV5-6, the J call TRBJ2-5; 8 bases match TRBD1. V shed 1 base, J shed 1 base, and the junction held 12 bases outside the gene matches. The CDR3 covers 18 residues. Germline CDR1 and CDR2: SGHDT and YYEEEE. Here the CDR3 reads CASSLMVARGRLQETQYF. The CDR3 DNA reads TGTGCCAGCAGCTTGATGGTAGCCAGGGGGCGACTCCAAGAGACCCAGTACTTC.

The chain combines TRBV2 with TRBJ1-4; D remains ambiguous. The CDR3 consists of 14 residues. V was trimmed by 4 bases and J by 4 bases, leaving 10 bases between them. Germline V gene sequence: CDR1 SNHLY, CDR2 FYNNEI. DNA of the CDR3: TGTGCCAGCAGTGTAACGGGGAGTAATGAAAAACTGTTTTTT. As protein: CASSVTGSNEKLFF.

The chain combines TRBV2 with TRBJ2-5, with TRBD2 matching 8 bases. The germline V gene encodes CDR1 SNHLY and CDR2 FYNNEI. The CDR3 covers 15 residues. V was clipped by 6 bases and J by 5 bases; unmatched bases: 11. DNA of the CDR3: TGTGCCAGCAGCCGTCGCGGGGGGCTGGGGGAGACCCAGTACTTC. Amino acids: CASSRRGGLGETQYF.

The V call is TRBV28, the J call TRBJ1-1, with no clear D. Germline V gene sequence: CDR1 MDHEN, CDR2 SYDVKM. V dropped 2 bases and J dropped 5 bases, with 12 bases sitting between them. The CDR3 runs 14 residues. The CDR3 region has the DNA TGTGCCAGCAGTTTAGGAGGCTTGGGAACTGAAGCTTTCTTT. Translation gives CASSLGGLGTEAFF. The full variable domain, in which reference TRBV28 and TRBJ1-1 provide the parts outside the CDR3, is DVKVTQSSRYLVKRTGEKVFLECVQDMDHENMFWYRQDPGLGLRLIYFSYDVKMKEKGDIPEGYSVSREKKERFSLILESASTNQTSMYLCASSLGGLGTEAFFGQGTRLTVV.

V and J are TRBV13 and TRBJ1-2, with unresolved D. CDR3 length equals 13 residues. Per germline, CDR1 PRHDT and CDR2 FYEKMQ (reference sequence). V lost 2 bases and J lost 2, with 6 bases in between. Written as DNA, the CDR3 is TGTGCCAGCAGCTTAAGGGAGAACTATGGCTACACCTTC. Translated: CASSLRENYGYTF.

The CDR3 coding sequence is TGTGCCAGCAGCAAAGCGCGGGACCCGGTGGACGGCTACACCTTC. Residues: CASSKARDPVDGYTF. The rearrangement links TRBV21-1 to TRBJ1-2. TRBV21-1 is a pseudogene. This CDR3 is built from 15 residues.

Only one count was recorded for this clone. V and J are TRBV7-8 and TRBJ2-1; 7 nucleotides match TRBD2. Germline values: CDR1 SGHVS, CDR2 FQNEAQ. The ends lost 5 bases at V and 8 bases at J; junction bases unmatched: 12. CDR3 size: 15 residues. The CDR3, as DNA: TGTGCCAGCAGCCAAACGATACCGGGGAGGGATGAGCAGTTCTTC. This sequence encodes CASSQTIPGRDEQFF.

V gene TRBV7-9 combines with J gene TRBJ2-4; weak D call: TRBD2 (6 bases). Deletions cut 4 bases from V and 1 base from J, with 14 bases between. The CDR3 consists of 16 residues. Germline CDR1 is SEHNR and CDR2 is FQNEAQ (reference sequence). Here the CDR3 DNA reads TGTGCCAGCAGCTCAGCCCGGGAGTGGGCCAAAAACATTCAGTACTTC. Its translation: CASSSAREWAKNIQYF.

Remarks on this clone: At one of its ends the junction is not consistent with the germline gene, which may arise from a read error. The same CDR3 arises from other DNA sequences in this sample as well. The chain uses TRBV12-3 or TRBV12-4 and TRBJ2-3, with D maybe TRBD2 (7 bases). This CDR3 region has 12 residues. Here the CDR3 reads CASGGGVDTQYF. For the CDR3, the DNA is TGTGCCAGCGGGGGGGGCGTAGATACGCAATATTTT.

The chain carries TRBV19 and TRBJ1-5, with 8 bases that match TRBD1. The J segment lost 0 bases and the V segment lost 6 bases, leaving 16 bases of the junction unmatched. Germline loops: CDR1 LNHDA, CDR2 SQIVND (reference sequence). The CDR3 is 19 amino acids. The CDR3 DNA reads TGTGCCAGTAGCCTATTAGGACAGGGACTCTCTTATAGCAATCAGCCCCAGCATTTT. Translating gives CASSLLGQGLSYSNQPQHF.

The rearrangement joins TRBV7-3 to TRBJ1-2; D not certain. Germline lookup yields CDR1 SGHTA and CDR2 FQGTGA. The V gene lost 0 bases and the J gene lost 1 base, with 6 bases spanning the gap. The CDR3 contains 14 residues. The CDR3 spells CASSLTPVNYGYTF. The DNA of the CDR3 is TGTGCCAGCAGCTTAACTCCAGTTAACTATGGCTACACCTTC.

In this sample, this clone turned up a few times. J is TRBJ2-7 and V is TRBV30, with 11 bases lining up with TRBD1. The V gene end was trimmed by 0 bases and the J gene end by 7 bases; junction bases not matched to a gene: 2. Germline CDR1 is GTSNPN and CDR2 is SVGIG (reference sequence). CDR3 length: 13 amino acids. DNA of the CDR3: TGTGCCTGGAGTGTGGGACAGGGGGATGAGCAGTACTTC. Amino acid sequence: CAWSVGQGDEQYF.

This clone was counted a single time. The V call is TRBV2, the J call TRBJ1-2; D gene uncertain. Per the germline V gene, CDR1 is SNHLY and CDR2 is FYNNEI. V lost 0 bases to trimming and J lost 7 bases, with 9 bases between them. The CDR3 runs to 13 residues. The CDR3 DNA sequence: TGTGCCAGCAGTGAAGCATCACAGACTGGCTACACCTTC. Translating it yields CASSEASQTGYTF.

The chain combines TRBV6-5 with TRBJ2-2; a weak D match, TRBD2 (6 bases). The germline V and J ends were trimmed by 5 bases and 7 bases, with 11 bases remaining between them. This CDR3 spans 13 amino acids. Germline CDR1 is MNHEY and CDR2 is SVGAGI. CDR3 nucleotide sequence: TGTGCCAGCAGTCTTTGGACTAACGGGGAGCTGTTTTTT. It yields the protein CASSLWTNGELFF.